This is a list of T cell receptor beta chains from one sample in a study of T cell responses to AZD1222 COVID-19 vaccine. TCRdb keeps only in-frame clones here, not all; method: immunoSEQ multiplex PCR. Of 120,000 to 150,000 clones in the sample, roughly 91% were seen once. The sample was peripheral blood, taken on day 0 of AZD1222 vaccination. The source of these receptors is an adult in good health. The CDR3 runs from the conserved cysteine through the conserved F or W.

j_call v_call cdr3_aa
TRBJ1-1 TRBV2 CASRVKGQTTEAFF
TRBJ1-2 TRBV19 CASRGTGEGGYTF
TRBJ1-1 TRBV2 CASRDRRNTEAFF
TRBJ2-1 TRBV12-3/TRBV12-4 CASSIGDNEQFF
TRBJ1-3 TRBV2 CASSEFLMGGAGNTIYF
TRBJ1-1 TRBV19 CASSTYSAEAFF
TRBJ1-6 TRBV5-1 CASSFGAPNSPLHF
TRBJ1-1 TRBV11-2 CASSLDLVATGGMNTEAFF
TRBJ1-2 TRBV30 CAWSVPPGGYTF
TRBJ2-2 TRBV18 CASSPPDTGELFF
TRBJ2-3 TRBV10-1 CASSGGSGGRETQYF
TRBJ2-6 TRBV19 CASSPPSGRGPSGANVLTF
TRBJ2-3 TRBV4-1 CASSQANPSPSSGNSDTQYF